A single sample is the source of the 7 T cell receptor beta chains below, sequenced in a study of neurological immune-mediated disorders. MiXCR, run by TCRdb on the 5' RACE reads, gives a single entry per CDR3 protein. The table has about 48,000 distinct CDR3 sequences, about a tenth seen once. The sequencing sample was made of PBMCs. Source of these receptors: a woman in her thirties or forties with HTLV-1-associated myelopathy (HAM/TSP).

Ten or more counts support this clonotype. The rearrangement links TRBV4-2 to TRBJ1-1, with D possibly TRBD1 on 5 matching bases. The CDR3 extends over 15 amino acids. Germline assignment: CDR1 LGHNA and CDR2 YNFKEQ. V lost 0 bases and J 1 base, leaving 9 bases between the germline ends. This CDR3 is CASSQEGGSNTEAFF. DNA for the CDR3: TGTGCCAGCAGCCAAGAGGGGGGTTCGAACACTGAAGCTTTCTTT.

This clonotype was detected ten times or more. The CDR3 nucleotides are TGTGCCAGCAGCTTTTTAGCGGGGGGGCTCCCGTCCTACAATGAGCAGTTCTTC. Translating gives CASSFLAGGLPSYNEQFF. The chain joins TRBV7-2 to TRBJ2-1; 11 bases line up with TRBD2. The germline CDR1 and CDR2 sequences are SGHTA and FQGNSA. V lost 3 bases to trimming and J lost 1 base; unmatched junction nucleotides: 8. The length of the CDR3 is 18 residues.

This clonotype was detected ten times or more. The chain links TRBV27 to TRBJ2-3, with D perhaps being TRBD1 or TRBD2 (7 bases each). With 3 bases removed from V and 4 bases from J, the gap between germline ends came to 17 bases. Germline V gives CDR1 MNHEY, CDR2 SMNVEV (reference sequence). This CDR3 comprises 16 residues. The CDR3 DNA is TGTGCCAGCAGTTTCGTGGGAGGGACAGTACCAGATACGCAGTATTTT. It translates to CASSFVGGTVPDTQYF.

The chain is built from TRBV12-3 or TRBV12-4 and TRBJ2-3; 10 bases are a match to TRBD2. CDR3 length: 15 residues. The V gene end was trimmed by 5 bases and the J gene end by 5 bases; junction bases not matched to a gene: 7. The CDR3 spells CASSLLAGAGDTQYF. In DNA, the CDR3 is TGTGCCAGCAGTCTGCTAGCGGGAGCAGGAGATACGCAGTATTTT.

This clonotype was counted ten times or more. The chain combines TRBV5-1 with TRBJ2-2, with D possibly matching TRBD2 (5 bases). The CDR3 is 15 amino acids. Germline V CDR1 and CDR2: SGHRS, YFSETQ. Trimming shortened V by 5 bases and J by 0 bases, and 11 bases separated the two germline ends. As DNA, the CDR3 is TGCGCCAGCAGACTTACCGGGGCGAACACCGGGGAGCTGTTTTTT. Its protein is CASRLTGANTGELFF.

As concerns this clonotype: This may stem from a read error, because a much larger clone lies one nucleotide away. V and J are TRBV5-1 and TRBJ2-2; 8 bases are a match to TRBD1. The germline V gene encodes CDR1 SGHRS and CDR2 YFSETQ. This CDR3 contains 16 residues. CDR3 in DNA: TGCGCCAGCAAAACCCGGGGACAGGAGAATTACGGGGAGCCGTTTTTT. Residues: CASKTRGQENYGEPFF.

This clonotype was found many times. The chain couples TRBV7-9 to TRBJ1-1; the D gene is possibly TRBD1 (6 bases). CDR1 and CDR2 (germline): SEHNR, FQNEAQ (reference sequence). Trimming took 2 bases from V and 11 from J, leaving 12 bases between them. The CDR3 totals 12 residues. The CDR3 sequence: CASSLQGRRAFF. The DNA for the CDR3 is TGTGCCAGCAGCTTACAGGGGCGTCGGGCTTTCTTT.